This TCR beta chain is drawn from a study of OX40 agonist ivuxolimab in advanced cancers. TCRdb's copy holds only in-frame clones and misses some; the assay was immunoSEQ multiplex PCR. The sample shows 69,000 or so clones, about 83% of them seen only once. Trimming took 5 bases from V and 6 from J; bases not matched to a gene: 8. The CDR3 is made up of 15 amino acids. The germline V gene encodes CDR1 LNHDA and CDR2 SQIVND (reference sequence). The chain combines TRBV19 with TRBJ2-3, with TRBD2 matching over 10 bases. The source of this sequence is an adult with an advanced solid tumor such as melanoma, head and neck, liver or kidney cancer. Sample: CD4+ or CD8+ T cells sorted from blood, taken in a trial of the OX40 agonist ivuxolimab. CDR3 in DNA: TGTGCCAGTAGTGTCCTAGCGGGGGAATCGGATACGCAGTATTTT. This codes for CASSVLAGESDTQYF.